Below are 8 T cell receptor beta chains sequenced from a single sample in a study of blood T cell repertoires in COVID-19. The table came from immunoSEQ multiplex PCR; TCRdb's copy has only in-frame clones and leaves some out. The data contain about 140,000 clones, around 80% of them singletons. The source material was peripheral blood. These receptors all stem from a woman between 50 and 59 years old with acute or convalescent COVID-19.

The rearrangement uses TRBV6-2 or TRBV6-3 and TRBJ2-3, with D tentatively TRBD2 (5 bases). The CDR3 contains 14 residues. V was cut by 0 bases and J by 4 bases, with 8 bases left in between. The germline gives CDR1 MNHEY, CDR2 SVGEGT. This chain's CDR3 is CASSYSSSADTQYF. CDR3 coding DNA: TGTGCCAGCAGTTACTCGAGTAGCGCAGATACGCAGTATTTT.

The chain joins TRBV6-5 to TRBJ2-1; a weak D match, TRBD2 (7 bases). This CDR3 has 13 amino acids. V was shortened by 6 bases and J by 7 bases, with 13 bases between the two germline ends. Germline CDR1 and CDR2: MNHEY and SVGAGI. The CDR3 DNA sequence: TGTGCCAGCAGCAAACGGGGGGCTAATGAGCAGTTCTTC. Protein: CASSKRGANEQFF.

The rearrangement uses TRBV15 and TRBJ1-5; D unresolved. Germline CDR1 LNHNV, CDR2 YYDKDF (reference sequence). The ends were cut back, 0 bases at V and 5 bases at J, with 5 bases in the middle. The CDR3 is 13 residues long. CDR3 in amino acids: CATSRDADQPQHF. CDR3 coding DNA: TGTGCCACCAGCAGAGATGCGGATCAGCCCCAGCATTTT. The full variable domain, rest sourced from reference TRBV15 and TRBJ1-5, is DAMVIQNPRYQVTQFGKPVTLSCSQTLNHNVMYWYQQKSSQAPKLLFHYYDKDFNNEADTPDNFQSRRPNTSFCFLDIRSPGLGDTAMYLCATSRDADQPQHFGDGTRLSIL.

This clone was picked up a small number of times. V is TRBV27 and J is TRBJ1-6; 12 bases line up with TRBD1. The CDR3 length is 18 residues. Germline-derived CDR1 and CDR2 are MNHEY and SMNVEV (reference sequence). The V and J ends lost 4 bases and 9 bases, in that order; junction bases with no gene match: 13. In nucleotides, the CDR3 is TGTGCCAGCAGTTGGCAGTTAACGGGGACAGGGGGCAGTTCACCCCTCCACTTT. As protein: CASSWQLTGTGGSSPLHF.

V gene TRBV7-6 combines with J gene TRBJ1-5; 7 bases fit TRBD1. The ends lost 5 bases at V and 0 bases at J; junction bases unmatched: 10. The CDR3 spans 17 residues. The V gene's germline CDR1 is SGHVS and CDR2 FNYEAQ. CDR3 region: CASSPGTAVNSNQPQHF. CDR3 coding DNA: TGTGCCAGCAGCCCCGGGACAGCGGTCAATAGCAATCAGCCCCAGCATTTT.

The chain has TRBV7-9 and TRBJ2-1; D gene uncertain. Germline assignment: CDR1 SEHNR and CDR2 FQNEAQ (reference sequence). This CDR3 spans 11 amino acids. V was pared by 5 bases and J by 12 bases, with 11 bases between. The CDR3 bases are TGTGCCAGCAGCGTACAGAAGAGGCAGTTCTTC. Protein product: CASSVQKRQFF.

A few counts support this clone. The genes are TRBV27 and TRBJ1-6, with TRBD1 as a possible D gene (5 bases). This CDR3 has 14 residues. V lost 2 bases, J lost 10 bases, and 12 bases lay in between. Germline CDR1 reads MNHEY; CDR2 reads SMNVEV (reference sequence). The CDR3 spells CASSLPSSGSPLHF. The CDR3 nucleotides read TGTGCCAGCAGTTTACCCTCATCAGGGTCACCCCTCCACTTT.

This chain links TRBV7-9 with TRBJ2-5, with TRBD1 identical over 9 bases. The V and J ends lost 4 bases and 5 bases, in that order; junction bases with no gene match: 8. The CDR3 sequence is 15 residues long. Germline V lookup: CDR1 SEHNR, CDR2 FQNEAQ (reference sequence). The chain's CDR3 is CASSSGQGTVETQYF. The CDR3 DNA reads as TGTGCCAGCAGCTCCGGACAGGGGACGGTGGAGACCCAGTACTTC.